This is a list of T cell receptor beta chains from one sample in a study of OX40 agonist ivuxolimab in advanced cancers. Some clones are missing from TCRdb's copy, which holds only in-frame ones; the method was immunoSEQ multiplex PCR. Of some 67,000 clones in the sample, 82% are singletons; the top ten hold approximately 5.1%. The source material was CD4+ or CD8+ T cells sorted from blood, sampled in a trial of the OX40 agonist ivuxolimab. The receptors stem from an adult with an advanced solid tumor such as melanoma, head and neck, liver or kidney cancer. Each CDR3 is given with its conserved first and last residue. D genes are given only for firm matches. The size of a clone is reported for some rows only, either as once, few or many, or as a class for expanded clones.

J gene: TRBJ1-6; clone size: -; D gene: -; V gene: TRBV28; CDR3 protein: CASSQAWSSPLHF; CDR3 DNA: TGTGCCAGCAGTCAGGCCTGGAGTTCACCCCTCCACTTT
J gene: TRBJ1-6; clone size: once; D gene: -; V gene: TRBV6-5; CDR3 protein: CASSYSMGFSPLHF; CDR3 DNA: TGTGCCAGCAGTTACTCAATGGGATTTTCACCCCTCCACTTT
J gene: TRBJ2-7; clone size: -; D gene: TRBD2; V gene: TRBV28; CDR3 protein: CASSLSQRLARLSYEQYF; CDR3 DNA: TGTGCCAGCAGTTTATCCCAACGACTAGCCCGACTGAGCTACGAGCAGTACTTC
J gene: TRBJ2-1; clone size: -; D gene: TRBD2; V gene: TRBV5-4; CDR3 protein: CASSYSGGAYNEQFF; CDR3 DNA: TGTGCCAGCAGCTACAGCGGGGGGGCTTACAATGAGCAGTTCTTC
J gene: TRBJ2-5; clone size: -; D gene: -; V gene: TRBV2; CDR3 protein: CASSRWAGTDETQYF; CDR3 DNA: TGTGCCAGCTCCCGGTGGGCAGGGACGGATGAGACCCAGTACTTC
J gene: TRBJ1-5; clone size: -; D gene: -; V gene: TRBV19; CDR3 protein: CASSRGWGQPQHF; CDR3 DNA: TGTGCCAGTAGCCGGGGTTGGGGGCAGCCCCAGCATTTT
J gene: TRBJ2-3; clone size: -; D gene: TRBD1; V gene: TRBV6-5; CDR3 protein: CASSYGQGTDTQYF; CDR3 DNA: TGTGCCAGCAGTTACGGACAGGGTACAGATACGCAGTATTTT
J gene: TRBJ2-3; clone size: -; D gene: -; V gene: TRBV9; CDR3 protein: CASSINGGGSGTDTQYF; CDR3 DNA: TGTGCCAGCAGCATTAACGGGGGCGGGAGTGGGACAGATACGCAGTATTTT
J gene: TRBJ2-3; clone size: once; D gene: -; V gene: TRBV10-1; CDR3 protein: CASSEGSPSGTQYF; CDR3 DNA: TGCGCCAGCAGTGAAGGGAGCCCATCGGGTACGCAGTATTTT
J gene: TRBJ1-1; clone size: -; D gene: TRBD1; V gene: TRBV7-2; CDR3 protein: CASSPNRGLGEAFF; CDR3 DNA: TGTGCCAGCAGCCCTAACAGGGGGCTTGGTGAAGCTTTCTTT
J gene: TRBJ2-7; clone size: -; D gene: -; V gene: TRBV28; CDR3 protein: CASAISYEQYF; CDR3 DNA: TGTGCCAGCGCCATTAGCTACGAGCAGTACTTC
J gene: TRBJ1-2; clone size: -; D gene: -; V gene: TRBV30; CDR3 protein: CAWSVAFYGYTF; CDR3 DNA: TGTGCCTGGAGTGTAGCATTCTATGGCTACACCTTC
J gene: TRBJ2-3; clone size: -; D gene: TRBD2; V gene: TRBV14; CDR3 protein: CASSRGRLAGPSTDTQYF; CDR3 DNA: TGTGCCAGCAGCCGAGGACGACTAGCGGGGCCTAGCACAGATACGCAGTATTTT
J gene: TRBJ1-1; clone size: -; D gene: -; V gene: TRBV6-5; CDR3 protein: CASSYSGAPNTEAFF; CDR3 DNA: TGTGCCAGCAGTTACTCAGGGGCCCCTAACACTGAAGCTTTCTTT
J gene: TRBJ1-2; clone size: -; D gene: TRBD1; V gene: TRBV5-1; CDR3 protein: CASSLIRGQRRGYTF; CDR3 DNA: TGTGCCAGCAGCTTGATCAGGGGACAGCGGAGGGGCTACACCTTC
J gene: TRBJ2-4; clone size: -; D gene: -; V gene: TRBV20-1; CDR3 protein: CSAQIGDLGYF; CDR3 DNA: TGCAGTGCTCAAATAGGGGACCTCGGTTACTTC
J gene: TRBJ2-5; clone size: -; D gene: TRBD2; V gene: TRBV7-2; CDR3 protein: CASSGGVVVQETQYF; CDR3 DNA: TGTGCCAGCAGTGGGGGGGTAGTTGTCCAAGAGACCCAGTACTTC
J gene: TRBJ2-5; clone size: -; D gene: -; V gene: TRBV28; CDR3 protein: CASSSHSAGTQETQYF; CDR3 DNA: TGTGCCAGCAGTTCGCATAGCGCGGGGACCCAAGAGACCCAGTACTTC
J gene: TRBJ1-1; clone size: -; D gene: TRBD1; V gene: TRBV27; CDR3 protein: CASSLSTGMNTEAFF; CDR3 DNA: TGTGCCAGCAGTTTATCGACAGGGATGAACACTGAAGCTTTCTTT
J gene: TRBJ1-5; clone size: -; D gene: -; V gene: TRBV9; CDR3 protein: CASSVGADLWSNQPQHF; CDR3 DNA: TGTGCCAGCAGCGTAGGAGCAGACCTGTGGAGCAATCAGCCCCAGCATTTT
J gene: TRBJ2-7; clone size: few; D gene: -; V gene: TRBV11-2; CDR3 protein: CASSLGDGYEQYF; CDR3 DNA: TGTGCCAGCAGCTTAGGGGATGGGTACGAGCAGTACTTC
J gene: TRBJ2-1; clone size: once; D gene: -; V gene: TRBV5-4; CDR3 protein: CASSLGGASYNEQFF; CDR3 DNA: TGTGCCAGCAGCTTGGGGGGTGCCTCCTACAATGAGCAGTTCTTC
J gene: TRBJ1-2; clone size: -; D gene: -; V gene: TRBV18; CDR3 protein: CASSPPMGQGYGYTF; CDR3 DNA: TGTGCCAGCTCACCTCCGATGGGCCAGGGTTATGGCTACACCTTC
J gene: TRBJ2-7; clone size: -; D gene: TRBD2; V gene: TRBV7-9; CDR3 protein: CASSFNGRAGRYEQYF; CDR3 DNA: TGTGCCAGCAGCTTTAACGGGAGGGCCGGGAGGTACGAGCAGTACTTC
J gene: TRBJ1-1; clone size: -; D gene: -; V gene: TRBV27; CDR3 protein: CASSLSRASTEAFF; CDR3 DNA: TGTGCCAGCAGTTTGTCCAGGGCGAGCACTGAAGCTTTCTTT
J gene: TRBJ2-3; clone size: -; D gene: TRBD1; V gene: TRBV5-1; CDR3 protein: CASSGGTGTDTQYF; CDR3 DNA: TGCGCCAGCAGCGGCGGGACAGGGACAGATACGCAGTATTTT
J gene: TRBJ2-3; clone size: -; D gene: TRBD1; V gene: TRBV7-3; CDR3 protein: CASSLKPMTGEATDTQYF; CDR3 DNA: TGTGCCAGCAGCTTAAAGCCTATGACAGGGGAAGCCACAGATACGCAGTATTTT
J gene: TRBJ2-7; clone size: -; D gene: -; V gene: TRBV4-3; CDR3 protein: CASSQDVVAEDLSKYEQYF; CDR3 DNA: TGCGCCAGCAGCCAAGATGTCGTAGCGGAAGATCTCAGTAAATACGAGCAGTACTTC
J gene: TRBJ2-7; clone size: few; D gene: TRBD1; V gene: TRBV6-6; CDR3 protein: CASSSPGQGGYEQYF; CDR3 DNA: TGTGCCAGCAGTTCACCGGGACAGGGGGGTTACGAGCAGTACTTC
J gene: TRBJ1-1; clone size: -; D gene: -; V gene: TRBV28; CDR3 protein: CASSFLGAPGDTEAFF; CDR3 DNA: TGTGCCAGCAGTTTTCTCGGGGCCCCCGGGGACACTGAAGCTTTCTTT
J gene: TRBJ2-2; clone size: -; D gene: -; V gene: TRBV29-1; CDR3 protein: CSVETRRGTGELFF; CDR3 DNA: TGCAGCGTCGAAACTAGAAGGGGCACCGGGGAGCTGTTTTTT
J gene: TRBJ2-3; clone size: -; D gene: -; V gene: TRBV7-8; CDR3 protein: CASSFIRGISDTQYF; CDR3 DNA: TGTGCCAGCAGCTTTATTCGGGGGATATCGGATACGCAGTATTTT
J gene: TRBJ2-5; clone size: -; D gene: -; V gene: TRBV18; CDR3 protein: CASSPPGGVETQYF; CDR3 DNA: TGTGCCAGCTCACCACCTGGCGGGGTAGAGACCCAGTACTTC
J gene: TRBJ2-2; clone size: -; D gene: TRBD2; V gene: TRBV7-3; CDR3 protein: CASSSIAGGETGELFF; CDR3 DNA: TGTGCCAGCAGCTCCATAGCGGGAGGGGAAACCGGGGAGCTGTTTTTT
J gene: TRBJ1-2; clone size: -; D gene: -; V gene: TRBV19; CDR3 protein: CASSIGNANYGYTF; CDR3 DNA: TGTGCCAGTAGTATTGGCAACGCTAACTATGGCTACACCTTC
J gene: TRBJ2-5; clone size: few; D gene: -; V gene: TRBV10-3; CDR3 protein: CATATDSQETQYF; CDR3 DNA: TGTGCCACCGCCACGGACAGCCAAGAGACCCAGTACTTC
J gene: TRBJ1-3; clone size: -; D gene: -; V gene: TRBV18; CDR3 protein: CASSTGSSGNTIYF; CDR3 DNA: TGTGCCAGCTCGACAGGATCCTCTGGAAACACCATATATTTT
J gene: TRBJ1-5; clone size: -; D gene: -; V gene: TRBV15; CDR3 protein: CATSLPGHSWGDSNQPQHF; CDR3 DNA: TGTGCCACCAGCCTCCCGGGACATTCCTGGGGGGATAGCAATCAGCCCCAGCATTTT
J gene: TRBJ1-6; clone size: -; D gene: -; V gene: TRBV5-1; CDR3 protein: CASSLSGLGNSPLHF; CDR3 DNA: TGCGCCAGCAGCTTGAGTGGGTTGGGTAATTCACCCCTCCACTTT
J gene: TRBJ1-1; clone size: -; D gene: TRBD1; V gene: TRBV7-3; CDR3 protein: CASSSSGGLLTAEAFF; CDR3 DNA: TGTGCCAGCAGCTCCTCAGGGGGTCTCTTAACGGCTGAAGCTTTCTTT
J gene: TRBJ1-2; clone size: -; D gene: TRBD1; V gene: TRBV6-1; CDR3 protein: CASSEEGTGNYGYTF; CDR3 DNA: TGTGCCAGCAGTGAAGAAGGGACAGGGAACTATGGCTACACCTTC
J gene: TRBJ2-1; clone size: -; D gene: TRBD2; V gene: TRBV2; CDR3 protein: CASSSRTSGGAGEQFF; CDR3 DNA: TGTGCCAGCAGTTCGCGGACTAGCGGGGGGGCCGGTGAGCAGTTCTTC
J gene: TRBJ2-1; clone size: -; D gene: TRBD2; V gene: TRBV28; CDR3 protein: CASRGGGLAGMQDEQFF; CDR3 DNA: TGTGCCAGCAGGGGGGGAGGACTAGCGGGAATGCAAGATGAGCAGTTCTTC
J gene: TRBJ2-1; clone size: few; D gene: -; V gene: TRBV10-1; CDR3 protein: CASSRDYNEQFF; CDR3 DNA: TGCGCCAGCAGTCGGGACTACAATGAGCAGTTCTTC
J gene: TRBJ2-1; clone size: -; D gene: TRBD2; V gene: TRBV5-4; CDR3 protein: CASSLGLAGRNEQFF; CDR3 DNA: TGTGCCAGCAGCTTGGGACTAGCGGGGAGGAATGAGCAGTTCTTC
J gene: TRBJ2-5; clone size: -; D gene: -; V gene: TRBV5-4; CDR3 protein: CASSSRTDKETQYF; CDR3 DNA: TGTGCCAGCAGCTCCAGGACTGATAAAGAGACCCAGTACTTC